This is a list of T cell receptor beta chains from one sample in a study of T cell responses to AZD1222 COVID-19 vaccine. Clones were read by immunoSEQ multiplex PCR, and TCRdb kept only the in-frame ones, dropping some. The repertoire holds 95,000 to 150,000 clones, with roughly 90% as singletons. The sample consisted of peripheral blood, taken on day 0 of AZD1222 vaccination. These receptors all come from an adult in good health. The CDR3 runs from the conserved cysteine through the conserved F or W. Fields, in order: V gene, clone size, D gene, J gene, CDR3 DNA, CDR3 protein. The D gene is left open where the match is weak. Clone size is stated in some rows and not others, as once, few, many or a class when expanded.

V: TRBV7-9
size: NA
D: TRBD1
J: TRBJ1-1
DNA: TGTGCCAGCAACAGACAGGGAACCACTGAAGCTTTCTTT
CDR3: CASNRQGTTEAFF

V: TRBV4-3
size: once
D: TRBD1
J: TRBJ1-5
DNA: TGCGCCAGCAGCCGAGCGACAGGGGGCAATCAGCCCCAGCATTTT
CDR3: CASSRATGGNQPQHF

V: TRBV4-3
size: NA
D: NA
J: TRBJ1-1
DNA: TGCGCCAGCAGCCAAGAGGTCCATGGGGGGCTAATGGGCACTGAAGCTTTCTTT
CDR3: CASSQEVHGGLMGTEAFF

V: TRBV14
size: NA
D: TRBD2
J: TRBJ2-7
DNA: TGTGCCAGCAGCCAAGATGAGGGTAGCGGGAGCCCTTACGAGCAGTACTTC
CDR3: CASSQDEGSGSPYEQYF

V: TRBV4-3
size: NA
D: NA
J: TRBJ1-6
DNA: TGCGCCAGCAGCCAAGACGGTAGCTATAATTCACCCCTCCACTTT
CDR3: CASSQDGSYNSPLHF

V: TRBV6-2/TRBV6-3
size: NA
D: NA
J: TRBJ1-5
DNA: TGTGCCAGCAGTCTGGGGGGGTGGGCCAATCAGCCCCAGCATTTT
CDR3: CASSLGGWANQPQHF

V: TRBV5-1
size: NA
D: TRBD1
J: TRBJ1-1
DNA: TGCGCCAGCAGCTTACAGGGGGTTGAAGCTTTCTTT
CDR3: CASSLQGVEAFF

V: TRBV13
size: NA
D: NA
J: TRBJ1-1
DNA: TGTGCCAGCAGTAAGAGGGGGACCTCTGAAGCTTTCTTT
CDR3: CASSKRGTSEAFF

V: TRBV7-2
size: NA
D: NA
J: TRBJ1-4
DNA: TGTGCCAGCAGTCCCGGGGGCCCGGGTAATGAAAAACTGTTTTTT
CDR3: CASSPGGPGNEKLFF

V: TRBV14
size: NA
D: TRBD1
J: TRBJ1-2
DNA: TGTGCCAGCAGCCAAGGACAGGGTTCGATGGTATATGGCTACACCTTC
CDR3: CASSQGQGSMVYGYTF

V: TRBV19
size: NA
D: TRBD1
J: TRBJ2-7
DNA: TGTGCCCGAATGTTGACGGACAGGGGCGCGGTTTGGGACTTC
CDR3: CARMLTDRGAVWDF

V: TRBV2
size: NA
D: NA
J: TRBJ1-2
DNA: TGTGCCAGTGGGCATACTAACTATGGCTACACCTTC
CDR3: CASGHTNYGYTF

V: TRBV6-2/TRBV6-3
size: NA
D: TRBD1
J: TRBJ2-6
DNA: TGTGCCAGCAGTTACTCGGATCACAGGGGCCAAATAAAATCTGGGGCCAACGTCCTGACTTTC
CDR3: CASSYSDHRGQIKSGANVLTF

V: TRBV5-4
size: NA
D: NA
J: TRBJ1-2
DNA: TGTGCCAGCAGCCCGGGGATGGGGCAGGGACATGGCTACACCTTC
CDR3: CASSPGMGQGHGYTF

V: TRBV5-8
size: NA
D: NA
J: TRBJ1-2
DNA: TGTGCCAGCAGCTTGGCCTATGGCTACACCTTC
CDR3: CASSLAYGYTF

V: TRBV4-3
size: once
D: NA
J: TRBJ2-5
DNA: TGCGCCAGCAGCCAAAGCCTGCTAGCAGGGACCCAGTACTTC
CDR3: CASSQSLLAGTQYF

V: TRBV19
size: NA
D: NA
J: TRBJ1-4
DNA: TGTGCCAGTGGAGTGGGGCAGGGTCGTGAAAAACTGTTTTTT
CDR3: CASGVGQGREKLFF

V: TRBV6-5
size: NA
D: NA
J: TRBJ1-4
DNA: TGTGCCAGCAGTCGCAAGGGTTTTACTAATGAAAAACTGTTTTTT
CDR3: CASSRKGFTNEKLFF

V: TRBV28
size: NA
D: NA
J: TRBJ1-2
DNA: TGTGCCAGCAGCAGCACCTATGGCTACACCTTC
CDR3: CASSSTYGYTF

V: TRBV5-1
size: NA
D: TRBD2
J: TRBJ2-3
DNA: TGCGCCAGCAGCGGAGAAACTAGCGGGACTGCAGATACGCAGTATTTT
CDR3: CASSGETSGTADTQYF

V: TRBV18
size: NA
D: NA
J: TRBJ2-5
DNA: TGTGCCAGCTCACCCGACTCGGGAGAGACCCAGTACTTC
CDR3: CASSPDSGETQYF

V: TRBV6-5
size: NA
D: NA
J: TRBJ1-1
DNA: TGTGCCAGCAGGGTCGGCGGGGTGAACACTGAAGCTTTCTTT
CDR3: CASRVGGVNTEAFF

V: TRBV19
size: NA
D: NA
J: TRBJ1-4
DNA: TGTGCCAGTAGTAGGGTTTTCGAAAAACTGTTTTTT
CDR3: CASSRVFEKLFF

V: TRBV6-4
size: NA
D: TRBD2
J: TRBJ2-3
DNA: TGTGCCAGCAGCCAAGGACTAGCGGGGGCTGATACGCAGTATTTT
CDR3: CASSQGLAGADTQYF

V: TRBV19
size: once
D: TRBD1
J: TRBJ1-5
DNA: TGTGCCAGTAGTATAAGGGGGGGACAGAATCAGCCCCAGCATTTT
CDR3: CASSIRGGQNQPQHF

V: TRBV19
size: NA
D: NA
J: TRBJ1-1
DNA: TGTGCCAGTAGCCTGAACACTGAAGCTTTCTTT
CDR3: CASSLNTEAFF

V: TRBV11-3
size: NA
D: NA
J: TRBJ1-2
DNA: TGTGCCAGCAGCTTAGGAATCAGGGGCTCGTCGGAGGGCTACACCTTC
CDR3: CASSLGIRGSSEGYTF

V: TRBV2
size: NA
D: TRBD1
J: TRBJ1-5
DNA: TGTGCCAGCAATACCGGGACAGGGAATCAGCCCCAGCATTTT
CDR3: CASNTGTGNQPQHF

V: TRBV5-6
size: NA
D: NA
J: TRBJ1-2
DNA: TGTGCCAGCAGCTTGACTACCTATGGCTACACCTTC
CDR3: CASSLTTYGYTF

V: TRBV9
size: NA
D: NA
J: TRBJ1-1
DNA: TGTGCCAGCAGCGTATGGACGGATAACACTGAAGCTTTCTTT
CDR3: CASSVWTDNTEAFF

V: TRBV30
size: NA
D: NA
J: TRBJ2-7
DNA: TGTGCCTCCAGTGGCTACTCGTTTGGAGAGCAGTACTTC
CDR3: CASSGYSFGEQYF

V: TRBV27
size: NA
D: TRBD1
J: TRBJ1-4
DNA: TGTGCCAGCAGTCCTAGGACAGGGTATGAAAAACTGTTTTTT
CDR3: CASSPRTGYEKLFF

V: TRBV30
size: NA
D: TRBD2
J: TRBJ2-1
DNA: TGTGCCTGGAGCCGACTAGCGGTCAATGAGCAGTTCTTC
CDR3: CAWSRLAVNEQFF

V: TRBV6-2/TRBV6-3
size: NA
D: NA
J: TRBJ2-5
DNA: TGTGCCAGCAGTTACTGGGAAGAGACCCAGTACTTC
CDR3: CASSYWEETQYF

V: TRBV25-1
size: once
D: NA
J: TRBJ2-2
DNA: TGTGCCAGCAGTGAATACAACAGGGCTGACACCGGGGAGCTGTTTTTT
CDR3: CASSEYNRADTGELFF

V: TRBV29-1
size: few
D: NA
J: TRBJ1-5
DNA: TGCAGCGTTGAAACGGGGGGCGGAGGCAATCAGCCCCAGCATTTT
CDR3: CSVETGGGGNQPQHF

V: TRBV10-3
size: NA
D: NA
J: TRBJ2-1
DNA: TGTGCCATCAGTAAGAACAATGAGCAGTTCTTC
CDR3: CAISKNNEQFF

V: TRBV7-3
size: NA
D: TRBD2
J: TRBJ2-3
DNA: TGTGCCAGCAGCTTACGGGTAGCGGGGCCCTCGACGCAGTATTTT
CDR3: CASSLRVAGPSTQYF

V: TRBV7-2
size: NA
D: NA
J: TRBJ2-5
DNA: TGTGCCAGCAGCTTAGACCAGGGGTTAAAGACCCAGTACTTC
CDR3: CASSLDQGLKTQYF

V: TRBV7-9
size: NA
D: TRBD1
J: TRBJ1-2
DNA: TGTGCCAGCAGCCCTCGGACAGGGGGCTATTATGGCTACACCTTC
CDR3: CASSPRTGGYYGYTF

V: TRBV27
size: NA
D: TRBD1
J: TRBJ2-7
DNA: TGTGCCAGCGGACAGGTTATCCACTACGAGCAGTACTTC
CDR3: CASGQVIHYEQYF

V: TRBV28
size: NA
D: NA
J: TRBJ1-1
DNA: TGTGCCAGCAGTTCCTTTTTCAAAATGAACACTGAAGCTTTCTTT
CDR3: CASSSFFKMNTEAFF

V: TRBV7-2
size: once
D: NA
J: TRBJ2-3
DNA: TGTGCCAGCAGCCTGAGGATGAGCACAGATACGCAGTATTTT
CDR3: CASSLRMSTDTQYF

V: TRBV2
size: NA
D: TRBD2
J: TRBJ2-1
DNA: TGTGCCAGCACCAAAGCGGGGACCCCGCCGGGGCAGTTCTTC
CDR3: CASTKAGTPPGQFF

V: TRBV3-1/TRBV3-2
size: NA
D: TRBD2
J: TRBJ2-7
DNA: TGTGCCAGCAGCCAAGATACTAGCGGGAGGGCCCGGTACGAGCAGTACTTC
CDR3: CASSQDTSGRARYEQYF

V: TRBV19
size: NA
D: NA
J: TRBJ2-7
DNA: TGTGCCAGTAGTATAGGGAGTGGGGGTTACGAGCAGTACTTC
CDR3: CASSIGSGGYEQYF

V: TRBV27
size: NA
D: TRBD1
J: TRBJ1-1
DNA: TGTGCCAGCAGTTTAATAACAGGGGGCACTGAAGCTTTCTTT
CDR3: CASSLITGGTEAFF

V: TRBV11-2
size: NA
D: NA
J: TRBJ1-3
DNA: TGTGCCAGCAGCACCGATAGGGGGGAGGACACCATATATTTT
CDR3: CASSTDRGEDTIYF

V: TRBV24-1
size: NA
D: NA
J: TRBJ2-1
DNA: TGTGCCACCAGTGATTTGGCGGACGGGAGCTCCTACAATGAGCAGTTCTTC
CDR3: CATSDLADGSSYNEQFF

V: TRBV27
size: few
D: NA
J: TRBJ2-6
DNA: TGTGCCAGCAGTTTAATACAGGGAACCGGGGCCAACGTCCTGACTTTC
CDR3: CASSLIQGTGANVLTF

V: TRBV27
size: NA
D: NA
J: TRBJ1-1
DNA: TGTGCCAGCAGTTTTCAAGGGGATATGAACACTGAAGCTTTCTTT
CDR3: CASSFQGDMNTEAFF

V: TRBV6-2/TRBV6-3
size: NA
D: NA
J: TRBJ2-2
DNA: TGTGCCAGCAGCCCAAAGAGGGGCGGGACCGGGGAGCTGTTTTTT
CDR3: CASSPKRGGTGELFF

V: TRBV28
size: NA
D: NA
J: TRBJ1-6
DNA: TGTGCCAGCAGACGAGGGACCTCCTATAATTCACCCCTCCACTTT
CDR3: CASRRGTSYNSPLHF

V: TRBV5-1
size: NA
D: NA
J: TRBJ2-3
DNA: TGCGCCAGCAGCCTATCCCGTCCTGATACGCAGTATTTT
CDR3: CASSLSRPDTQYF

V: TRBV9
size: NA
D: NA
J: TRBJ2-6
DNA: TGTGCCAGCAGCGCATGGGGACCCTTCTCTGGGGCCAACGTCCTGACTTTC
CDR3: CASSAWGPFSGANVLTF